What follows are 27 T cell receptor beta chains derived from one specimen sequenced in a study of blood T cells in healthy people across ages. Primed by a sample-barcoded 5' primer and a J-beta primer mix, a second PCR proceeded for roughly 6 to 12 cycles. Each CDR3 protein gets one entry after TCRdb re-called the 5' RACE reads with MiXCR. Of roughly 1,800,000 distinct CDR3 sequences listed, roughly 50% are singletons. The sequenced sample was blood. The receptors shown here come from a woman aged 35 to 49 in good health.

This chain links TRBV28 with TRBJ2-6, with unresolved D. The CDR3 contains 15 residues. Germline V CDR1 and CDR2: MDHEN, SYDVKM. Trimming pared 7 bases from V and 2 bases from J, leaving 12 bases between. The DNA for the CDR3 is TGTGCCAGCACTCCGCAAAAGGCTGGGGCCAACGTCCTGACTTTC. This sequence encodes CASTPQKAGANVLTF.

As concerns this clonotype: With a much larger clone just one base away, this may be a read error. The rearrangement uses TRBV5-1 and TRBJ2-1; 10 nucleotides agree with TRBD2. The junction had 7 bases not matched to a gene; V was cut back by 3 bases and J by 10 bases. Germline V gene lookup returns CDR1 SGHRS and CDR2 YFSETQ. This CDR3 spans 14 amino acids. CDR3 region: CASSSGTSAKEQFF. DNA of the CDR3: TGCGCCAGCAGCTCCGGGACTAGCGCGAAGGAGCAGTTCTTC.

The rearrangement links TRBV4-3 to TRBJ1-6; D is undetermined. The CDR3 loop spans 19 amino acids. V shed 4 bases and J shed 5 bases, with 24 bases lying between them. Germline CDR1 and CDR2: LGHNA and YSLEER. For the CDR3, the DNA is TGCGCCAGCAGCCGAAGTAGGATCGCGTCTGGGGTTAATAATTCACCCCTCCACTTT. Translated, it gives CASSRSRIASGVNNSPLHF.

The genes are TRBV7-8 and TRBJ2-7; D perhaps matches TRBD1 (6 bases). Germline-derived CDR1 and CDR2 are SGHVS and FQNEAQ. The CDR3 length is 14 residues. Trimming removed 7 bases at V and 0 bases at J, with 13 bases between. The CDR3 protein is CASTPGHSSYEQYF. As DNA, the CDR3 is TGTGCCAGCACGCCGGGACACAGCTCCTACGAGCAGTACTTC.

V is TRBV15 and J is TRBJ2-7; 7 nucleotides agree with TRBD1. The CDR3 is 16 residues long. After removal of 1 base from V and 3 bases from J, the junction contained 9 bases not matched to a gene. Germline V gene data show CDR1 as LNHNV and CDR2 as YYDKDF (reference sequence). DNA for the CDR3: TGTGCCACCAGCAGAGCATTGGGACAGTCCAACTACGAGCAGTACTTC. Translated, it gives CATSRALGQSNYEQYF.

The chain links TRBV4-3 to TRBJ2-7, with 7 bases fitting TRBD2. Germline V gives CDR1 LGHNA, CDR2 YSLEER. The trim removed 0 bases at V and 2 bases at J, leaving 7 bases unmatched. This CDR3 comprises 16 residues. The CDR3 sequence is CASSQDLTGTTYEQYF. CDR3 nucleotide sequence: TGCGCCAGCAGCCAAGATTTGACCGGGACTACCTACGAGCAGTACTTC.

This rearrangement joins TRBV15 to TRBJ2-1, with 7 bases identical to TRBD1. The CDR3 consists of 15 residues. Trimming took 5 bases from V and 7 from J; bases not matched to a gene: 11. Germline V gene lookup returns CDR1 LNHNV and CDR2 YYDKDF (reference sequence). The CDR3 coding sequence is TGTGCCACCAGCGGACAGGTTTCTGGTTTGAATGAGCAGTTCTTC. Its protein is CATSGQVSGLNEQFF.

The chain links TRBV12-3 or TRBV12-4 to TRBJ1-1; D not certain. The CDR3 extends over 12 amino acids. V was cut by 4 bases and J by 11 bases, with 14 bases left in between. The CDR3 DNA follows: TGTGCCAGCAGTTCCGCCCATGGGTTTGCTTTCTTT. Translated: CASSSAHGFAFF.

The chain joins TRBV7-2 to TRBJ2-5; D is uncertain. Trimming pared 4 bases from V and 0 bases from J, leaving 9 bases between. The CDR3 contains 14 residues. CDR1 is SGHTA and CDR2 is FQGNSA in the germline V gene. The CDR3 spells CASSYNTYQETQYF. The CDR3 DNA sequence: TGTGCCAGCAGCTATAACACGTACCAAGAGACCCAGTACTTC.

In this sample, this clonotype turned up a few times. The rearrangement links TRBV6-5 to TRBJ1-2, with 7 bases aligning to TRBD1. The J segment lost 4 bases and the V segment lost 0 bases, leaving 8 bases of the junction unmatched. CDR1 is MNHEY, CDR2 SVGAGI, per germline. The CDR3 loop spans 16 amino acids. CDR3 loop: CASSYSTTGTLYGYTF. The CDR3 nucleotides are TGTGCCAGCAGTTACTCAACGACAGGGACCCTCTATGGCTACACCTTC.

DNA of the CDR3: TGTGCCAGCAGCACGGACATCACAGATACGCAGTATTTT. Amino acid sequence: CASSTDITDTQYF. The rearrangement joins TRBV9 to TRBJ2-3; D might be TRBD1 (5 bases). This CDR3 is built from 13 residues. V lost 4 bases, J lost 2 bases, and 8 bases lay in between. Looked up from germline, CDR1 is SGDLS and CDR2 is YYNGEE.

The CDR3 sequence: CATSDFRQGTLGANVLTF. As DNA, the CDR3 is TGTGCCACCAGTGATTTCCGTCAGGGTACGCTCGGGGCCAACGTCCTGACTTTC. The chain links TRBV24-1 to TRBJ2-6; the D gene is possibly TRBD1 (5 bases). V gave up 1 base and J gave up 4 bases, with 16 bases separating them. This CDR3 region has 18 residues. From germline, CDR1 is KGHDR and CDR2 SFDVKD.

V usage is TRBV7-2 and J usage is TRBJ2-5; TRBD1 matches 8 bases. This CDR3 contains 13 residues. Germline loops: CDR1 SGHTA, CDR2 FQGNSA. CDR3 region: CARGRGLKETQYF. CDR3 nucleotides: TGTGCGCGTGGCAGGGGGCTTAAAGAGACCCAGTACTTC. Full variable domain (missing parts from reference TRBV7-2 and TRBJ2-5): GAGVSQSPSNKVTEKGKDVELRCDPISGHTALYWYRQSLGQGLEFLIYFQGNSAPDKSGLPSDRFSAERTGGSVSTLTIQRTQQEDSAVYLCARGRGLKETQYFGPGTRLLVL.

The rearrangement links TRBV19 to TRBJ2-5; D remains unclear. Germline-derived CDR1 and CDR2 are LNHDA and SQIVND (reference sequence). This CDR3 is 13 amino acids long. The V end was cut by 6 bases, the J end by 2 bases, with 10 bases between. The CDR3 loop is CASRDGVQETQYF. The CDR3 DNA is TGTGCCAGTAGGGACGGCGTTCAAGAGACCCAGTACTTC.

The V gene is TRBV10-1, the J gene TRBJ2-3; the D is unclear. From germline, CDR1 is WNHNN and CDR2 SYGVQD (reference sequence). This CDR3 comprises 15 residues. V lost 6 bases and J 0 bases, leaving 13 bases between the germline ends. CDR3 residues: CASSTSDPSTDTQYF. Written as DNA, the CDR3 is TGCGCCAGCAGCACCAGTGACCCGAGCACAGATACGCAGTATTTT.

This chain uses TRBV28 with TRBJ1-2; tentative D call: TRBD1 (5 bases). Germline assignment: CDR1 MDHEN and CDR2 SYDVKM. There are 13 residues in the CDR3. V was cut by 6 bases and J by 9 bases, with 17 bases left in between. The CDR3 DNA follows: TGTGCCAGCAGCCTCTCGGGACTCCCACGCTACACCTTC. Translated: CASSLSGLPRYTF.

J is TRBJ2-5 and V is TRBV9; no definite D call. The CDR3 is 12 residues long. Germline values: CDR1 SGDLS, CDR2 YYNGEE. The V end lost 0 bases, the J end lost 11 bases, and 11 bases lay between the germline ends. The CDR3 region is CASSVEMGEQYF. The DNA for the CDR3 is TGTGCCAGCAGCGTAGAGATGGGTGAGCAGTACTTC.

This clonotype was counted between two and nine times. The chain combines TRBV2 with TRBJ2-1; 8 bases are a match to TRBD2. The germline CDR1 and CDR2 sequences are SNHLY and FYNNEI. This CDR3 spans 20 amino acids. With V trimmed by 6 bases and J by 2 bases, 21 bases remained unmatched. The chain's CDR3 is CASRALNLLSGGHPYNEQFF. The DNA for the CDR3 is TGTGCCAGCAGAGCGCTCAACTTGTTATCGGGGGGGCATCCCTACAATGAGCAGTTCTTC. Filled out from reference TRBV2 and TRBJ2-1, the complete variable domain reads EPEVTQTPSHQVTQMGQEVILRCVPISNHLYFYWYRQILGQKVEFLVSFYNNEISEKSEIFDDQFSVERPDGSNFTLKIRSTKLEDSAMYFCASRALNLLSGGHPYNEQFFGPGTRLTVL.

This chain joins TRBV3-1 and TRBJ2-3; TRBD1 agrees at 7 bases. There are 15 residues in the CDR3. Germline lookup yields CDR1 LGHDT and CDR2 YNNKEL (reference sequence). The trim removed 6 bases at V and 6 bases at J, leaving 12 bases unmatched. The CDR3 is CASSPRDRVRDTQYF. The DNA of the CDR3 is TGTGCCAGCAGTCCAAGGGACAGAGTAAGGGATACGCAGTATTTT.

The chain employs TRBV4-1 and TRBJ2-7; D gene uncertain. The V end was cut by 0 bases, the J end by 3 bases, with 12 bases between. This CDR3 is built from 15 residues. The germline CDR1 and CDR2 sequences are MGHRA and YSYEKL. CDR3 coding DNA: TGCGCCAGCAGCCAAGAGCCGCACAATTTCTACGAGCAGTACTTC. It is translated as CASSQEPHNFYEQYF.

Details on this clonotype: One end of the junction fails to match germline, which may point to a read error. The rearrangement uses TRBV20-1 and TRBJ1-2; 10 nucleotides agree with TRBD1. Per germline, CDR1 DFQATT and CDR2 SNEGSKA (reference sequence). This CDR3 spans 13 amino acids. Written as DNA, the CDR3 is TGCAGTGCACTGGACAGGGGGAACTATGGCTACATCTTC. Translation gives CSALDRGNYGYIF.

This chain links TRBV13 with TRBJ2-3; the D is unclear. The V and J ends lost 8 bases and 3 bases respectively, with 15 bases between them. CDR3 length equals 14 residues. CDR1 and CDR2 (germline): PRHDT, FYEKMQ (reference sequence). CDR3 region: CASRPRSETDTQYF. The CDR3 DNA sequence: TGTGCCAGCCGGCCCCGGTCGGAGACAGATACGCAGTATTTT.

The chain is built from TRBV27 and TRBJ2-4; 10 bases align to TRBD2. The end of the DNA aligns better with TRBJ2-7, so the J call may be wrong. CDR3 length equals 17 residues. Germline V gene data show CDR1 as MNHEY and CDR2 as SMNVEV (reference sequence). CDR3 in DNA: TGTGCCAGCAGTTTAGCACTAGCGGGACACGCTCCCTACGAGCAGTACTTC. This encodes CASSLALAGHAPYEQYF.

In this sample, this clonotype turned up a few times. The gene calls are TRBV20-1 and TRBJ2-7; 7 bases fit TRBD1. This CDR3 is built from 16 residues. V lost 0 bases and J lost 3; bases outside the gene matches: 11. CDR1 is DFQATT, CDR2 SNEGSKA, per germline (reference sequence). DNA for the CDR3: TGCAGTGCTAGAGAAACAGGGGAAACCTTGTACTACGAGCAGTACTTC. This encodes CSARETGETLYYEQYF.

This clonotype has only a few counts. This may stem from a read error, because a much larger clone lies one nucleotide away. The chain carries TRBV6-2 or TRBV6-3 and TRBJ2-5; the match to TRBD2 covers 14 bases. Germline CDR1 is MNHEY and CDR2 is SVGEGT. Losses at the gene ends were 2 bases for V and 11 bases for J; bases not matched to a gene: 7. The CDR3 is 15 amino acids. The CDR3: CASSYGTSGGNEQYF. CDR3 bases: TGTGCCAGCAGTTACGGGACTAGCGGGGGCAATGAGCAGTACTTC.

The chain combines TRBV6-2 or TRBV6-3 with TRBJ1-6; 7 positions match TRBD1. J gave up 3 bases and V 4 bases, and 6 bases lay outside the gene matches. The length of the CDR3 is 16 residues. Germline V CDR1 and CDR2: MNHEY, SVGEGT. CDR3 sequence reads: CASSSPRDSYNSPLHF. CDR3 in DNA: TGTGCCAGCAGTTCACCTCGGGACAGCTATAATTCACCCCTCCACTTT.

The chain is built from TRBV7-2 and TRBJ2-5; TRBD2 aligns across 7 bases. The CDR3 contains 14 residues. Germline V CDR1 and CDR2: SGHTA, FQGNSA. J gave up 5 bases and V 7 bases, and 10 bases lay outside the gene matches. The CDR3 nucleotides are TGTGCCAGCACCTATCTCGGGGGGAATGAGACCCAGTACTTC. Its translation is CASTYLGGNETQYF.